The 3 T cell receptor beta chains below were found in one sample sequenced in a study of T cell responses to AZD1222 COVID-19 vaccine. The assay was immunoSEQ multiplex PCR, and TCRdb's table has in-frame clones only and misses some. The sample yields about 100,000 clones, around 94% seen once. This sample comprised peripheral blood, obtained on day 0 of AZD1222 vaccination. The receptor set was obtained from an adult in good health.

The chain uses TRBV3-1 (or the pseudogene TRBV3-2) and TRBJ1-1; TRBD1 might be the D (5 bases). Germline V lookup: CDR1 LGHDT, CDR2 YNNKEL (reference sequence). The CDR3 contains 14 residues. The V end was cut by 0 bases, the J end by 6 bases, with 11 bases between. The CDR3 nucleotides are TGTGCCAGCAGCCAAGATCCGCAGGGCTCTGAAGCTTTCTTT. This translates into CASSQDPQGSEAFF.

The CDR3 nucleotides are TGTGCCAGCAGCTTTACAGGCGCGAACACTGAAGCTTTCTTT. Translated, it gives CASSFTGANTEAFF. The chain uses TRBV7-3 and TRBJ1-1; the D gene is possibly TRBD1 (5 bases). V lost 3 bases to trimming and J lost 1 base, with 9 bases between them. The CDR3 length is 14 residues. CDR1 and CDR2 from the germline V gene are SGHTA and FQGTGA.

This chain connects TRBV27 to TRBJ2-2; TRBD1 aligns across 10 bases. The CDR3 runs 15 residues. The germline gives CDR1 MNHEY, CDR2 SMNVEV (reference sequence). Unmatched junction bases numbered 6, after V lost 6 bases and J lost 5 bases. The CDR3 DNA follows: TGTGCCAGCAGGACGGGACAGGGGTTTACCGGGGAGCTGTTTTTT. It is translated as CASRTGQGFTGELFF.